In its sample, the clone carrying this T cell receptor beta chain was seen a few times. The protocol was immunoSEQ multiplex PCR, while the TCRdb copy is restricted to in-frame clones and leaves out a portion. The sample includes about 250,000 clones, roughly 85% of them seen just once. Germline V CDR1 and CDR2: SEHNR, FQNEAQ (reference sequence). The CDR3 has 14 amino acids. V was clipped by 5 bases and J by 5 bases; unmatched bases: 6. The data derive from a study of Ad26.COV2.S vaccination and SARS-CoV-2 variants. Treatment meaning: roughly 19 received Ad26.COV2.S at low or high dose, single or two shots; 5 received placebo; per-sample allocation not given. Day 63 following the first vaccine or placebo injection was when the samples were taken.

The source of this sequence is a person aged 18-60 years who received the Ad26.COV2.S COVID-19 vaccine or a placebo. Sequenced here: peripheral blood, sampled in a trial of Ad26.COV2.S vaccine versus placebo. The V and J genes are TRBV7-9 and TRBJ2-5; 9 bases align to TRBD1. This CDR3 reads CASSRTGDRETQYF. Written as DNA, the CDR3 is TGTGCCAGCAGCCGGACAGGGGATCGGGAGACCCAGTACTTC. The complete variable domain, with remaining parts taken from reference TRBV7-9 and TRBJ2-5, reads DTGVSQNPRHKITKRGQNVTFRCDPISEHNRLYWYRQTLGQGPEFLTYFQNEAQLEKSRLLSDRFSAERPKGSFSTLEIQRTEQGDSAMYLCASSRTGDRETQYFGPGTRLLVL.